A selection of T cell receptor beta chains follows, all from one sample in a study of blood T cell repertoires in COVID-19. The method was immunoSEQ multiplex PCR; TCRdb's version includes in-frame clones alone and lacks a portion of them. The data hold around 140,000 clones, with about nine tenths observed a single time. What was sequenced was peripheral blood. The receptors derive from a man older than 75 with acute or convalescent COVID-19. The CDR3 runs from the conserved cysteine through the conserved F or W. The D gene is left open where the match is weak. Expanded clones are given a class, and other clones once, few, many or no size at all.

TRBD1,TRBV10-3,TRBJ1-6,once,TGTGCCATCACCCGGGGAGACAGGGAAAATTCACCCCTCCACTTT,CAITRGDRENSPLHF
NA,TRBV5-6,TRBJ1-4,NA,TGTGCCAGCAGCCCCGGTGCAACTAATGAAAAACTGTTTTTT,CASSPGATNEKLFF
NA,TRBV7-8,TRBJ2-3,NA,TGTGCCAGCAGCTTTTTGGCAACAGATACGCAGTATTTT,CASSFLATDTQYF
NA,TRBV27,TRBJ2-1,NA,TGTGCCAGCAGTCCCCGAGCCCTCCAGGGGCGCAATGAGCAGTTCTTC,CASSPRALQGRNEQFF
TRBD1,TRBV2,TRBJ1-5,NA,TGTGCCAGCAGGCCACCCGGGACAGGCAATCAGCCCCAGCATTTT,CASRPPGTGNQPQHF
TRBD2,TRBV6-1,TRBJ2-1,NA,TGTGCCAGCAGTGAAGCGGGTACAGGGCGCCCTAGCGGGAGGTGGAATGAGCAGTTCTTC,CASSEAGTGRPSGRWNEQFF
NA,TRBV24-1,TRBJ2-3,NA,TGTGCCACCAGTGATTTGGCCAGGGGCTTTGGCACAGATACGCAGTATTTT,CATSDLARGFGTDTQYF
NA,TRBV6-2/TRBV6-3,TRBJ2-6,NA,TGTGCCAGCAGTTACACCGGAGGGGGCGTACGTGGGGCCAACGTCCTGACTTTC,CASSYTGGGVRGANVLTF
NA,TRBV3-1/TRBV3-2,TRBJ1-4,NA,TGTGCCAGCAGCCAGCATGGGGGCCGCCCCGAAAAACTGTTTTTT,CASSQHGGRPEKLFF
NA,TRBV7-9,TRBJ2-7,NA,TGTGCCAGCAGCCAAGCTGCCTACGAGCAGTACTTC,CASSQAAYEQYF
NA,TRBV11-2,TRBJ2-1,NA,TGTGCCAGCAGCTTAGATTGGGGGGACCCCTCCTACAATGAGCAGTTCTTC,CASSLDWGDPSYNEQFF
TRBD2,TRBV19,TRBJ2-1,NA,TGTGCCAGTAACCTAGCGGGGGCATCCTACAATGAGCAGTTCTTC,CASNLAGASYNEQFF